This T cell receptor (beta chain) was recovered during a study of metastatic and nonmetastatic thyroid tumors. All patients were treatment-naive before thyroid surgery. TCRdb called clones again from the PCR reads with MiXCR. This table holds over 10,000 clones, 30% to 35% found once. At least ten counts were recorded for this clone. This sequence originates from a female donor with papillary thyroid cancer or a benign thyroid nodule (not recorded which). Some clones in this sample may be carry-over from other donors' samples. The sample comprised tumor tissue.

DNA for the CDR3: TGTGCCAGCTCACCACGACTAGACGCCTACGAGCAGTACTTC. Its translation is CASSPRLDAYEQYF. The chain has TRBV18 and TRBJ2-7, with a weak D call TRBD2 (6 bases). This CDR3 region has 14 residues. CDR1 and CDR2 (germline): KGHSH, LQKENI. Between the trimmed V and J ends, which lost 1 base and 2 bases, there was a span of 9 bases.